This T cell receptor (beta chain) was retrieved from a study of cytomegalovirus exposure and HLA in healthy donors. Study details: A previous analysis identified 100 million to 120 million unique TCR beta sequences derived from around 200 million T cells.

Per the germline V gene, CDR1 is SGHDT and CDR2 is YYEEEE. Trimming removed 4 bases from V and 6 bases from J, with 21 bases in between. CDR3 length: 16 residues. Amplification used 60 Vbeta primers and 13 Jbeta primers. Using immunoSEQ multiplex PCR, the repertoire was profiled, and TCRdb retains in-frame clones only, with some absent. This sample yields 180,000 or so clones, of which around a tenth are seen a single time; over 1% belongs to the top ten. The receptor was derived from a woman aged 25-40 years in good health and CMV-seropositive. The genes are TRBV5-6 and TRBJ2-3; maybe TRBD2 (5 bases). The source material was PBMCs. The CDR3 DNA is TGTGCCAGCAGCCTCCAACCGGGATTACTCTCGGATACGCAGTATTTT. Its translation is CASSLQPGLLSDTQYF.